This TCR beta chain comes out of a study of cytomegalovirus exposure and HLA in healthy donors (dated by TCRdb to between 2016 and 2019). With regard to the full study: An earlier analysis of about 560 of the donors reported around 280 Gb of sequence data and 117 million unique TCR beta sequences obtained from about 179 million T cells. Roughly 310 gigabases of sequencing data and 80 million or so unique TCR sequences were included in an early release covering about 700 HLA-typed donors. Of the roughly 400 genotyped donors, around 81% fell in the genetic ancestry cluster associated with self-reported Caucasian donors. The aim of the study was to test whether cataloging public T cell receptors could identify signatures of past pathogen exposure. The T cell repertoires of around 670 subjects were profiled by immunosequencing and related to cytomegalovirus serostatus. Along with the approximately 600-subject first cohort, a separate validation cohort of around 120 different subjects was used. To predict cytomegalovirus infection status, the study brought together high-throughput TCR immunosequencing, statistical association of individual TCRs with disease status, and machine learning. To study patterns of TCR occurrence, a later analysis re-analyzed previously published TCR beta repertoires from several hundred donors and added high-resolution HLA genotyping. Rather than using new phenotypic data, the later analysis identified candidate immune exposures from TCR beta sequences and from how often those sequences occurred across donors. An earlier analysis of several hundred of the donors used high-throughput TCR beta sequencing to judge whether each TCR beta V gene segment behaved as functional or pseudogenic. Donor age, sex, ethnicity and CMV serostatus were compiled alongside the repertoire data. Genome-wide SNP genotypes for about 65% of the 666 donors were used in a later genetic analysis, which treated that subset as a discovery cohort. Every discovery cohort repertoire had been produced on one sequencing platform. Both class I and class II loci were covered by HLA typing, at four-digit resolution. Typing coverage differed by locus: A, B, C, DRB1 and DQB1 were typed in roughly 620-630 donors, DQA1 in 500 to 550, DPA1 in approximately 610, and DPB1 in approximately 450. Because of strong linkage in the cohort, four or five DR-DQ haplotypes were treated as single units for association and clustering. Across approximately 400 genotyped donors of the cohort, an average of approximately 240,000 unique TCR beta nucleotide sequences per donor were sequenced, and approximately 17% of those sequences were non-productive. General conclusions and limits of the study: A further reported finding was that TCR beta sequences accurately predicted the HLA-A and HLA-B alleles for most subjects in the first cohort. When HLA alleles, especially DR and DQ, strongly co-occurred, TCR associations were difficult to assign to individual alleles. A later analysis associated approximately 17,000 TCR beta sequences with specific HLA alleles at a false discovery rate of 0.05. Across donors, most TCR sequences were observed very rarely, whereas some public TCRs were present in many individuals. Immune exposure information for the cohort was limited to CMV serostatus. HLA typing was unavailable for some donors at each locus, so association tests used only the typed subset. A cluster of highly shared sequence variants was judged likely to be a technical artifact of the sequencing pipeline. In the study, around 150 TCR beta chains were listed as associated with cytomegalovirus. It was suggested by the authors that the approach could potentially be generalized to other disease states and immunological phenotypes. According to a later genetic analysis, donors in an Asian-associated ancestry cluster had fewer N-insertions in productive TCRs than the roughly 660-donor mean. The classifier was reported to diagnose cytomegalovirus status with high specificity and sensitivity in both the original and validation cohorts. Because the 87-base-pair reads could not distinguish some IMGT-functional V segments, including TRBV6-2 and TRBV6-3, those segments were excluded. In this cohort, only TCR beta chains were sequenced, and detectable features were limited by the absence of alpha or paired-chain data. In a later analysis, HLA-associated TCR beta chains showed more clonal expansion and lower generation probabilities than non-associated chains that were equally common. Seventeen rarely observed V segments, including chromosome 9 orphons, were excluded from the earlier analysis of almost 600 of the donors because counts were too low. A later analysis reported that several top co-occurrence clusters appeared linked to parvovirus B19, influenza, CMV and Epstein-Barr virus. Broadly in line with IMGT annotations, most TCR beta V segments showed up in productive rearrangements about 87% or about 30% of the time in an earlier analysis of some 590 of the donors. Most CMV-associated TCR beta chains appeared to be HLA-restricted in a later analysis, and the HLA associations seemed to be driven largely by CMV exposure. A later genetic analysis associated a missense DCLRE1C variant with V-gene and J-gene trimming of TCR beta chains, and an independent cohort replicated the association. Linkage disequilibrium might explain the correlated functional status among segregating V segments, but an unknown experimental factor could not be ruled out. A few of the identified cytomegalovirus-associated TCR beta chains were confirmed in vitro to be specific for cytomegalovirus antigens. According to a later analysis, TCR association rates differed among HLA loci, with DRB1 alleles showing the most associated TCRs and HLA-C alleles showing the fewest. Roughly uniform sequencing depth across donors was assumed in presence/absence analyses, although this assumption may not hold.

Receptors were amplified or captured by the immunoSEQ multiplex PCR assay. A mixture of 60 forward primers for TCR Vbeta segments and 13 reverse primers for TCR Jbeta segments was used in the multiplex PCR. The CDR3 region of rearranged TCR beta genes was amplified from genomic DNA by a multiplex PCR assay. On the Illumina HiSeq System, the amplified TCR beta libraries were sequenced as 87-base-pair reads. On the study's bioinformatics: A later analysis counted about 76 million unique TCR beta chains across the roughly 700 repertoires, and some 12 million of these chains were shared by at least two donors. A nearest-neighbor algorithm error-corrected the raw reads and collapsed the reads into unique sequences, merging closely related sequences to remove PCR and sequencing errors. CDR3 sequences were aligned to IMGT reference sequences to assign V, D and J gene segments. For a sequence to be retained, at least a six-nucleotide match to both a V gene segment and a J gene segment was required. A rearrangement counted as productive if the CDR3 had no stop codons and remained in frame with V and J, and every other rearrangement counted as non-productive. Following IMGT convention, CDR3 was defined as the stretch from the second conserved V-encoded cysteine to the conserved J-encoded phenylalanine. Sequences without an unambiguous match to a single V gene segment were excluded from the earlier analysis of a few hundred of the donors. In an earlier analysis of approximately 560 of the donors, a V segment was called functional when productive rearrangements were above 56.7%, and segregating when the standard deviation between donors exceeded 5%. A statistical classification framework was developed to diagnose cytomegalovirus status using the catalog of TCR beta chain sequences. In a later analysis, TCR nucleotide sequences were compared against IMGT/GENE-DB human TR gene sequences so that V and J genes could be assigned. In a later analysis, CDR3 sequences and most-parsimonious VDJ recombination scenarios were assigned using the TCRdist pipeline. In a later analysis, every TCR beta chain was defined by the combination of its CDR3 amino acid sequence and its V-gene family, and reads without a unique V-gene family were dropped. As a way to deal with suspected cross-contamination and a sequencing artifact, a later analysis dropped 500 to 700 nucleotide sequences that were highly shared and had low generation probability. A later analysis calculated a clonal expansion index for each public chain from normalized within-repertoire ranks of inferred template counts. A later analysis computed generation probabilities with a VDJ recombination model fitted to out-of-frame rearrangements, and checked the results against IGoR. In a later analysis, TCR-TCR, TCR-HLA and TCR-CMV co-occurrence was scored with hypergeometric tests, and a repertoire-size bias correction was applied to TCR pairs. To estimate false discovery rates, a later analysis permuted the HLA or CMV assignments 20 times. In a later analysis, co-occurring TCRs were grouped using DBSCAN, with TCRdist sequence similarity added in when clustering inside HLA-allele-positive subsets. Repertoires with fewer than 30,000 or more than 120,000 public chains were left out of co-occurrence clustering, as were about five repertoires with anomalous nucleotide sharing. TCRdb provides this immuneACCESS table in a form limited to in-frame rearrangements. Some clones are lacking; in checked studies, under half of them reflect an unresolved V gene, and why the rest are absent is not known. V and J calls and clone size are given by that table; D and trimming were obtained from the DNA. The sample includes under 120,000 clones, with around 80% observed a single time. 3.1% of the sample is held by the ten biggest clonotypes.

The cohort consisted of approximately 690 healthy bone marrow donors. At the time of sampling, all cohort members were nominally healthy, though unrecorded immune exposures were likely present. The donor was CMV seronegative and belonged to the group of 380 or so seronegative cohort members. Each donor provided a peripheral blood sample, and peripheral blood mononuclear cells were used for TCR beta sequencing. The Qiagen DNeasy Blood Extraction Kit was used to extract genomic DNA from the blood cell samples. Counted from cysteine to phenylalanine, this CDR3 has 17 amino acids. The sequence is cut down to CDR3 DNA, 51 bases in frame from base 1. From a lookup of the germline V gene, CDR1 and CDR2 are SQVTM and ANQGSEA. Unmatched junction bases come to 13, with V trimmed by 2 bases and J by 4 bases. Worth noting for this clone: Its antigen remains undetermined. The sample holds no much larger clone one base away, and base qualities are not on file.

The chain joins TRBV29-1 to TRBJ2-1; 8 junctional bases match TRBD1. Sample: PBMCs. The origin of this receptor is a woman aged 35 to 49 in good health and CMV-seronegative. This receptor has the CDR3 CSVEPKTGALPYNEQFF. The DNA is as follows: TGCAGCGTTGAACCTAAGACAGGGGCACTCCCATACAATGAGCAGTTCTTC.